The 11 T cell receptor beta chains reported below all come from one sample, sequenced in a study of T-cell reconstitution after alpha-beta-depleted transplantation in children. Unique molecular identifiers were used in preparing the TCRbeta library. TCRdb ran MiXCR on the PCR reads and lists one entry per CDR3 protein. The repertoire holds a few hundred thousand distinct CDR3 sequences, with around a tenth as singletons. This specimen was peripheral blood, taken 180 days after TCRalphabeta/CD19-depleted stem cell transplant. These receptors originate from a male patient aged 2-15 years who had a stem cell transplant for chronic granulomatous disease, so the T cells may come from the graft donor.

This clonotype was counted many times. The V and J genes are TRBV7-4 and TRBJ2-2; TRBD2 might be the D (6 bases). Germline V lookup: CDR1 SGHVT, CDR2 SQSDAQ. The V end was cut by 4 bases, the J end by 6 bases, with 15 bases between. The CDR3 totals 15 residues. CDR3: CASSSGAGKAGELFF. The CDR3 coding sequence is TGTGCCAGCAGCTCGGGAGCGGGCAAGGCCGGGGAGCTGTTTTTT.

This clonotype was counted many times. The chain combines TRBV5-1 with TRBJ2-5; D is perhaps TRBD2 (6 bases). The length of the CDR3 is 14 residues. Germline lookup yields CDR1 SGHRS and CDR2 YFSETQ. Trimming removed 4 bases from V and 5 bases from J, with 15 bases in between. CDR3 in amino acids: CASSLLRGGETQYF. DNA for the CDR3: TGCGCCAGCAGCCTCCTCAGAGGAGGGGAGACCCAGTACTTC. The complete variable domain, with remaining parts taken from reference TRBV5-1 and TRBJ2-5, reads KAGVTQTPRYLIKTRGQQVTLSCSPISGHRSVSWYQQTPGQGLQFLFEYFSETQRNKGNFPGRFSGRQFSNSRSEMNVSTLELGDSALYLCASSLLRGGETQYFGPGTRLLVL.

There are many counts of this clonotype. The chain joins TRBV20-1 to TRBJ1-1, with D tentatively TRBD1 (6 bases). Looked up from germline, CDR1 is DFQATT and CDR2 is SNEGSKA (reference sequence). The CDR3 consists of 15 residues. The V gene lost 3 bases and the J gene lost 3 bases, with 17 bases spanning the gap. The CDR3 region is CSARRGWGVDTEAFF. CDR3 sequence (DNA): TGCAGTGCTAGGAGGGGGTGGGGTGTCGACACTGAAGCTTTCTTT.

This clonotype was found many times. The chain combines TRBV12-3 or TRBV12-4 with TRBJ2-5, with 7 positions matching TRBD2. V dropped 1 base and J dropped 0; count of bases not matched to a gene: 11. The CDR3 is 18 amino acids. The CDR3 bases are TGTGCCAGCAGTTTAGGCGGGAGAGGTCTGGGGTACCAAGAGACCCAGTACTTC. This translates into CASSLGGRGLGYQETQYF.

This clonotype was recorded at least ten times. The chain carries TRBV12-3 or TRBV12-4 and TRBJ2-1, with TRBD2 matching over 10 bases. CDR3 length: 15 amino acids. The ends lost 6 bases at V and 8 bases at J; junction bases unmatched: 10. CDR3 loop: CASSLAGALRDEQFF. The CDR3 DNA reads TGTGCCAGCAGCCTAGCGGGAGCCCTCAGGGATGAGCAGTTCTTC.

This clonotype was seen ten or more times. The chain has TRBV6-2 or TRBV6-3 and TRBJ2-3; D remains unclear. The CDR3 is 13 residues long. Germline V CDR1 and CDR2: MNHEY, SVGEGT. Trimming left V 7 bases short and J 4 bases short, with 12 bases between. This chain's CDR3 is CASKTIAPDTQYF. The CDR3 DNA sequence: TGTGCCAGCAAAACGATTGCCCCAGATACGCAGTATTTT.

Turning to this clonotype: A clone one base away is much larger, so this may be a read error. V is TRBV29-1 and J is TRBJ2-7; D is unresolved. Germline loops: CDR1 SQVTM, CDR2 ANQGSEA. Trimming removed 4 bases at V and 2 bases at J, with 6 bases between. This CDR3 has 11 residues. The CDR3 DNA reads TGCAGCGTTGCCAGTGCCTACGAGCAGTACTTC. Amino acid sequence: CSVASAYEQYF.

This chain uses TRBV14 with TRBJ1-1, with D possibly TRBD1 on 6 matching bases. The germline CDR1 and CDR2 sequences are SGHDN and FVKESK. Trimming took off 0 bases at V and 5 bases at J, with 13 bases between the two ends. This CDR3 comprises 15 residues. The CDR3: CASSQEGAGRTEAFF. The CDR3 DNA reads as TGTGCCAGCAGCCAAGAGGGGGCCGGTCGGACTGAAGCTTTCTTT.

The chain employs TRBV27 and TRBJ2-7; possibly TRBD1 for D (5 bases). This CDR3 region has 13 residues. CDR1 MNHEY and CDR2 SMNVEV come from the germline V gene (reference sequence). The V end lost 6 bases, the J end lost 2 bases, and 11 bases lay between the germline ends. CDR3 sequence: CASSPTATYEQYF. The CDR3 DNA sequence: TGTGCCAGCAGCCCGACAGCCACCTACGAGCAGTACTTC.

The V gene is TRBV7-3, the J gene TRBJ2-1; unclear D gene. From germline, CDR1 is SGHTA and CDR2 FQGTGA. V lost 1 base, J lost 0 bases, and 7 bases lay in between. The CDR3 length is 15 residues. The chain's CDR3 is CASSLSPSSYNEQFF. As DNA, the CDR3 is TGTGCCAGCAGCTTAAGCCCAAGCTCCTACAATGAGCAGTTCTTC.

Of note for this clonotype: This may be a read error: a much more frequent sequence differs by one nucleotide. This chain links TRBV28 with TRBJ1-6, with D possibly matching TRBD1 (6 bases). CDR1 is MDHEN, CDR2 SYDVKM, per germline. The CDR3 is 14 residues long. The CDR3: CASSLGQRGSPPHF. The CDR3 region has the DNA TGTGCCAGCAGTCTTGGACAGAGGGGGTCACCCCCCCACTTT.